This entry lists 24 T cell receptor beta chains sequenced from one sample in a study of OX40 agonist ivuxolimab in advanced cancers. The repertoire was sequenced with immunoSEQ multiplex PCR; TCRdb's copy has only in-frame clones and lacks some. The table has about 30,000 clones, about four fifths seen once. The source was CD4+ or CD8+ T cells sorted from blood, collected in a trial of the OX40 agonist ivuxolimab. These receptors were collected from an adult with an advanced solid tumor such as melanoma, head and neck, liver or kidney cancer.

This clone was observed a handful of times. This chain uses TRBV18 with TRBJ1-3, with D unresolved. The CDR3 has 14 residues. The V gene's germline CDR1 is KGHSH and CDR2 LQKENI. Trimming stripped 5 bases from V and 4 bases from J, with 12 bases between. CDR3: CASSWRDGGNTIYF. The DNA for the CDR3 is TGTGCCAGCTCATGGCGCGACGGGGGAAACACCATATATTTT. Using reference TRBV18 and TRBJ1-3 for the parts outside the CDR3, the full variable domain is NAGVMQNPRHLVRRRGQEARLRCSPMKGHSHVYWYRQLPEEGLKFMVYLQKENIIDESGMPKERFSAEFPKEGPSILRIQQVVRGDSAAYFCASSWRDGGNTIYFGEGSWLTVV.

V gene TRBV28 combines with J gene TRBJ1-5, with D tentatively TRBD1 (5 bases). CDR1 and CDR2 from the germline V gene are MDHEN and SYDVKM. Trimming left V 10 bases short and J 3 bases short, with 19 bases between. CDR3 length: 15 amino acids. The CDR3 region is CATRGGYRNNQPQHF. CDR3 nucleotides: TGTGCCACCCGGGGGGGATACAGAAACAATCAGCCCCAGCATTTT.

This clone was found a few times. The CDR3, as DNA: TGTGCCAGCAGCTCCCCTAGCGGGGGGGCCACCGGGGAGCTGTTTTTT. It codes for CASSSPSGGATGELFF. The V gene is TRBV11-2, the J gene TRBJ2-2; TRBD2 matches 12 bases. The V and J ends lost 4 bases and 4 bases, in that order; junction bases with no gene match: 4. This CDR3 is 16 amino acids long. The germline V gene encodes CDR1 SGHAT and CDR2 FQNNGV.

The chain combines TRBV7-9 with TRBJ1-6; D remains ambiguous. V lost 2 bases and J 4 bases, leaving 3 bases between the germline ends. Germline V gene data show CDR1 as SEHNR and CDR2 as FQNEAQ (reference sequence). This CDR3 comprises 13 residues. For the CDR3, the DNA is TGTGCCAGCAGCTTAACGTATAATTCACCCCTCCACTTT. It translates to CASSLTYNSPLHF.

V usage is TRBV30 and J usage is TRBJ1-2, with D possibly being TRBD1 (6 bases). The CDR3 length is 14 residues. Germline-derived CDR1 and CDR2 are GTSNPN and SVGIG (reference sequence). Trimming cost V 3 bases and J 5 bases, with 16 bases left between them. CDR3 bases: TGTGCCTGGAGATATAACAGGGCCGGGTATGGCTACACCTTC. This translates into CAWRYNRAGYGYTF.

This chain connects TRBV10-2 to TRBJ2-5, with D perhaps TRBD2 (7 bases). V was pared by 4 bases and J by 5 bases, with 11 bases between. CDR3 length: 13 amino acids. The germline CDR1 and CDR2 sequences are WSHSY and SAAADI. In DNA form, the CDR3 reads TGCGCCAGCAGTGTCGGGGGGCTGGAGACCCAGTACTTC. Translating gives CASSVGGLETQYF.

This sequence joins TRBV19 and TRBJ1-2; the match to TRBD1 covers 10 bases. Germline V gene lookup returns CDR1 LNHDA and CDR2 SQIVND (reference sequence). After removal of 6 bases from V and 3 bases from J, the junction contained 13 bases not matched to a gene. The CDR3 is made up of 17 amino acids. CDR3 sequence (DNA): TGTGCCAGTAGCGGACGGACAGGGGGAGTTCTATACTATGGCTACACCTTC. It codes for CASSGRTGGVLYYGYTF. The whole variable domain, remainder taken from reference TRBV19 and TRBJ1-2, is DGGITQSPKYLFRKEGQNVTLSCEQNLNHDAMYWYRQDPGQGLRLIYYSQIVNDFQKGDIAEGYSVSREKKESFPLTVTSAQKNPTAFYLCASSGRTGGVLYYGYTFGSGTRLTVV.

The chain joins TRBV6-6 to TRBJ2-2; maybe TRBD1 (5 bases). There are 13 residues in the CDR3. In germline, CDR1 is MNHNY, CDR2 SVGAGI (reference sequence). V lost 5 bases to trimming and J lost 6 bases, with 10 bases between them. The CDR3 protein is CASSATGPGELFF. The CDR3 DNA follows: TGTGCCAGCAGTGCAACAGGTCCCGGGGAGCTGTTTTTT.

This chain links TRBV30 with TRBJ2-1; D unclear. The CDR3 runs 12 residues. Trimming took off 2 bases at V and 7 bases at J, with 9 bases between the two ends. CDR1 is GTSNPN and CDR2 is SVGIG in the germline V gene (reference sequence). The CDR3 bases are TGTGCCTGGAGTCGAGCAGGTAATGAGCAGTTCTTC. Amino acids: CAWSRAGNEQFF.

By its share, this clone is medium-sized. This rearrangement joins TRBV2 to TRBJ1-1, with 8 bases that match TRBD1. There are 16 residues in the CDR3. J gave up 0 bases and V 6 bases, and 9 bases lay outside the gene matches. Germline loops: CDR1 SNHLY, CDR2 FYNNEI. CDR3 in amino acids: CASRLQGGSLNTEAFF. In DNA, the CDR3 is TGTGCCAGCAGACTACAGGGGGGGTCACTGAACACTGAAGCTTTCTTT.

This rearrangement joins TRBV5-6 to TRBJ2-2; D possibly uses TRBD1 or TRBD2 (5 bases each). The CDR3 contains 12 residues. V lost 3 bases and J lost 10, with 10 bases in between. Germline CDR1 and CDR2: SGHDT and YYEEEE. Here the CDR3 reads CASSWGPAELFF. The CDR3, as DNA: TGTGCCAGCAGCTGGGGACCTGCGGAGCTGTTTTTT.

The rearrangement links TRBV6-1 to TRBJ2-7; 9 bases line up with TRBD1. Germline V gene data show CDR1 as MNHNS and CDR2 as SASEGT. The CDR3 covers 14 residues. The V and J ends lost 4 bases and 7 bases, in that order; junction bases with no gene match: 8. This chain's CDR3 is CASSGSGTGREQYF. For the CDR3, the DNA is TGTGCCAGCAGTGGATCCGGGACAGGGCGAGAGCAGTACTTC.

The chain is built from TRBV7-2 and TRBJ2-7; a weak D match, TRBD2 (6 bases). Germline-derived CDR1 and CDR2 are SGHTA and FQGNSA. The CDR3 loop spans 15 amino acids. V lost 1 base and J lost 6, with 16 bases in between. CDR3 amino acids: CASSLVAQGGTEQYF. CDR3 sequence (DNA): TGTGCCAGCAGCTTAGTAGCGCAGGGAGGAACCGAGCAGTACTTC.

This sequence joins TRBV15 and TRBJ1-5; D not resolved. The germline V gene has CDR1 LNHNV and CDR2 YYDKDF (reference sequence). V was clipped by 0 bases and J by 6 bases, with 3 bases between them. The length of the CDR3 is 12 residues. CDR3 sequence: CATSRDFQPQHF. In DNA form, the CDR3 reads TGTGCCACCAGCAGAGATTTTCAGCCCCAGCATTTT.

The J gene is TRBJ1-2, the V gene TRBV29-1; TRBD1 matches 11 bases. CDR1 SQVTM and CDR2 ANQGSEA come from the germline V gene. The CDR3 has 13 residues. The ends lost 4 bases at V and 8 bases at J; junction bases unmatched: 6. Here the CDR3 DNA reads TGCAGCGTTGGGGGACAGGGGGTACGGGGCTACACCTTC. Its translation is CSVGGQGVRGYTF.

This clone was observed once. The chain uses TRBV6-5 and TRBJ2-1, with D possibly TRBD1 on 7 matching bases. This CDR3 has 13 amino acids. The germline V gene has CDR1 MNHEY and CDR2 SVGAGI. V was pared by 5 bases and J by 4 bases, with 9 bases between. CDR3 in DNA: TGTGCCAGCAGTGCGGGACAGTACAATGAGCAGTTCTTC. Amino acids: CASSAGQYNEQFF.

The V call is TRBV7-9, the J call TRBJ1-1, with D maybe TRBD1 (5 bases). Trimming took 1 base from V and 3 from J, leaving 6 bases between them. Germline-derived CDR1 and CDR2 are SEHNR and FQNEAQ (reference sequence). There are 13 residues in the CDR3. CDR3 sequence (DNA): TGTGCCAGCAGCTTAGACAGGCACACTGAAGCTTTCTTT. This codes for CASSLDRHTEAFF.

J is TRBJ2-3 and V is TRBV7-9; 8 nucleotides agree with TRBD1. Unmatched junction bases numbered 13, after V lost 11 bases and J lost 3 bases. The length of the CDR3 is 15 residues. Germline V gene data show CDR1 as SEHNR and CDR2 as FQNEAQ (reference sequence). CDR3 bases: TGTGCCGGGTCGATATACAGGGGGAATACAGATACGCAGTATTTT. Translation gives CAGSIYRGNTDTQYF.

The chain couples TRBV6-5 to TRBJ2-7; 9 nucleotides line up with TRBD1. Germline V gene lookup returns CDR1 MNHEY and CDR2 SVGAGI. The junction had 7 bases not matched to a gene; V was cut back by 10 bases and J by 3 bases. CDR3 length: 13 residues. CDR3 sequence reads: CATRTGARYEQYF. As DNA, the CDR3 is TGTGCCACTAGGACAGGGGCCCGCTACGAGCAGTACTTC.

V gene TRBV10-2 combines with J gene TRBJ2-7, with D hard to call. Germline V lookup: CDR1 WSHSY, CDR2 SAAADI. Deletions cut 4 bases from V and 2 bases from J, with 3 bases between. This CDR3 has 11 residues. CDR3 in amino acids: CASSVAYEQYF. The DNA for the CDR3 is TGCGCCAGCAGTGTGGCCTACGAGCAGTACTTC.

V and J are TRBV2 and TRBJ2-5; 7 nucleotides agree with TRBD2. V trimming: 1 base; J trimming: 5 bases; junction bases outside the gene matches: 4. Germline values: CDR1 SNHLY, CDR2 FYNNEI. This CDR3 spans 14 amino acids. CDR3 residues: CASSEGTRYETQYF. CDR3 sequence (DNA): TGTGCCAGCAGTGAAGGGACTAGATACGAGACCCAGTACTTC.

In its sample, this clone was seen once. This rearrangement joins TRBV25-1 to TRBJ2-7, with D maybe TRBD1 (5 bases). V shed 5 bases and J shed 7 bases, with 15 bases lying between them. The CDR3 has 13 residues. Looked up from germline, CDR1 is MGHDK and CDR2 is SYGVNS. CDR3 DNA sequence: TGTGCCAGCAGTACCCTCTTCAGGGTTGAGCAGTACTTC. Translation: CASSTLFRVEQYF.

The genes are TRBV6-5 and TRBJ1-2; D might be TRBD1 (6 bases). The V gene's germline CDR1 is MNHEY and CDR2 SVGAGI. This CDR3 is 13 amino acids long. The V gene lost 6 bases and the J gene lost 3 bases, with 11 bases spanning the gap. CDR3 bases: TGTGCCAGCAGACTACAGGGCTACTATGGCTACACCTTC. This encodes CASRLQGYYGYTF.

The rearrangement joins TRBV29-1 to TRBJ1-1; 7 positions match TRBD1. J gave up 2 bases and V 6 bases, and 6 bases lay outside the gene matches. The CDR3 is made up of 13 amino acids. Germline CDR1 SQVTM, CDR2 ANQGSEA. CDR3 region: CSVRQGLNTEAFF. As DNA, the CDR3 is TGCAGCGTACGACAGGGCTTAAACACTGAAGCTTTCTTT.